A single sample gave rise to the 23 T cell receptor beta chains below, sequenced in a study of cytotoxic CD8 clonotypes in ibrutinib-treated CLL. Sequencing was performed with immunoSEQ multiplex PCR; in TCRdb, only in-frame clones are kept and a portion is missing. The sample consists of some 65,000 clones, around 52% of them appearing once. This material consisted of PBMCs, taken after 12 months of ibrutinib treatment. Every receptor here comes from a human donor with chronic lymphocytic leukemia.

The CDR3 sequence: CASSFRTEHVQYF. The DNA for the CDR3 is TGCGCCAGCAGCTTCCGGACAGAGCACGTTCAGTACTTC. The rearrangement links TRBV5-1 to TRBJ2-4; D perhaps matches TRBD1 (6 bases). The CDR3 is 13 residues long. The germline V gene encodes CDR1 SGHRS and CDR2 YFSETQ. Trimming removed 2 bases from V and 11 bases from J, with 14 bases in between. Together with reference TRBV5-1 and TRBJ2-4, the CDR3 gives the full variable domain: KAGVTQTPRYLIKTRGQQVTLSCSPISGHRSVSWYQQTPGQGLQFLFEYFSETQRNKGNFPGRFSGRQFSNSRSEMNVSTLELGDSALYLCASSFRTEHVQYFGAGTRLSVL.

The table lists this clone with a few counts. V usage is TRBV5-1 and J usage is TRBJ2-1; 9 nucleotides match TRBD2. The CDR3 has 15 amino acids. Germline-derived CDR1 and CDR2 are SGHRS and YFSETQ. With V trimmed by 0 bases and J by 4 bases, 2 bases remained unmatched. DNA for the CDR3: TGCGCCAGCAGCTTGGAACTAGCGGGTTACAATGAGCAGTTCTTC. Its translation: CASSLELAGYNEQFF.

The J gene is TRBJ1-5, the V gene TRBV15; D uncertain. V lost 1 base to trimming and J lost 1 base, with 11 bases between them. The length of the CDR3 is 16 residues. Germline V CDR1 and CDR2: LNHNV, YYDKDF (reference sequence). The chain's CDR3 is CATSRGGKLSNQPQHF. CDR3 DNA sequence: TGTGCCACCAGCAGAGGAGGTAAGCTGAGCAATCAGCCCCAGCATTTT.

This chain joins TRBV7-9 and TRBJ1-1; D not certain. The CDR3 consists of 13 residues. CDR1 is SEHNR and CDR2 is FQNEAQ in the germline V gene (reference sequence). V shed 2 bases and J shed 0 bases, with 4 bases lying between them. The CDR3: CASSLTMNTEAFF. In DNA form, the CDR3 reads TGTGCCAGCAGCTTAACTATGAACACTGAAGCTTTCTTT.

V gene TRBV5-1 combines with J gene TRBJ2-1; 12 bases map to TRBD2. The CDR3 totals 16 residues. Germline V gene lookup returns CDR1 SGHRS and CDR2 YFSETQ. The ends lost 3 bases at V and 3 bases at J; junction bases unmatched: 4. CDR3 in DNA: TGCGCCAGCAGCTCGTGGACTAGCGGGGACTACAATGAGCAGTTCTTC. This codes for CASSSWTSGDYNEQFF. The complete variable domain, with remaining parts taken from reference TRBV5-1 and TRBJ2-1, reads KAGVTQTPRYLIKTRGQQVTLSCSPISGHRSVSWYQQTPGQGLQFLFEYFSETQRNKGNFPGRFSGRQFSNSRSEMNVSTLELGDSALYLCASSSWTSGDYNEQFFGPGTRLTVL.

CDR3 residues: CASSLVGVDGYTF. In DNA, the CDR3 is TGTGCCAGCAGCTTAGTTGGGGTGGATGGCTACACCTTC. This rearrangement joins TRBV7-9 to TRBJ1-2, with D uncertain. Between the trimmed V and J ends, which lost 1 base and 6 bases, there was a span of 9 bases. The CDR3 runs to 13 residues. Germline CDR1 reads SEHNR; CDR2 reads FQNEAQ (reference sequence).

At least ten counts were recorded for this clone. The chain is built from TRBV6-1 and TRBJ1-2; TRBD1 might be the D (5 bases). The CDR3 sequence is 13 residues long. Trimming left V 11 bases short and J 2 bases short, with 15 bases between. Looked up from germline, CDR1 is MNHNS and CDR2 is SASEGT. The CDR3, as DNA: TGTGCCGGCAAACCGTGGGGCAACTATGGCTACACCTTC. This encodes CAGKPWGNYGYTF.

The sample holds one count of this clone. The chain recombines TRBV2 with TRBJ2-3; 14 nucleotides match TRBD2. The germline gives CDR1 SNHLY, CDR2 FYNNEI. With V trimmed by 4 bases and J by 0 bases, 6 bases remained unmatched. This CDR3 is built from 18 residues. CDR3 DNA: TGTGCCAGCAGTGGTGGACTAGCGGGGGGCCCTAGCACAGATACGCAGTATTTT. This translates into CASSGGLAGGPSTDTQYF.

By frequency in the sample, this clone is medium-sized. The chain uses TRBV10-3 and TRBJ2-3; maybe TRBD1 (6 bases). Germline assignment: CDR1 ENHRY and CDR2 SYGVKD. Trimming left V 10 bases short and J 3 bases short, with 8 bases between. The CDR3 runs 11 residues. CDR3 protein: CATGTTDTQYF. The DNA for the CDR3 is TGTGCCACGGGGACAACAGATACGCAGTATTTT.

This chain connects TRBV10-3 to TRBJ2-5, with D unclear. CDR3 length: 13 residues. Germline assignment: CDR1 ENHRY and CDR2 SYGVKD. Deletions cut 5 bases from V and 0 bases from J, with 7 bases between. The CDR3 nucleotides read TGTGCCATCAGTACTTTCTACCAAGAGACCCAGTACTTC. This gives the protein CAISTFYQETQYF.

This clone came up a few times. This sequence joins TRBV7-8 and TRBJ1-1, with D possibly matching TRBD1 (6 bases). Deletions cut 5 bases from V and 14 bases from J, with 24 bases between. Germline loops: CDR1 SGHVS, CDR2 FQNEAQ. The CDR3 has 14 amino acids. In DNA form, the CDR3 reads TGTGCCAGCAGCCCGGGGGGCGAAGGACCATACAGGTTCTTT. Amino acid sequence: CASSPGGEGPYRFF. Complete variable domain (other parts from reference TRBV7-8 and TRBJ1-1): GAGVSQSPRYKVAKRGQDVALRCDPISGHVSLFWYQQALGQGPEFLTYFQNEAQLDKSGLPSDRFFAERPEGSVSTLKIQRTQQEDSAVYLCASSPGGEGPYRFFGQGTRLTVV.

The gene calls are TRBV6-1 and TRBJ2-5, with 12 bases aligning to TRBD1. This CDR3 has 14 residues. J lost 3 bases, V lost 7 bases, and 3 bases had no gene match. Germline lookup yields CDR1 MNHNS and CDR2 SASEGT. CDR3 DNA: TGTGCCAGCAAGGGACAGGGGGCGAAAGAGACCCAGTACTTC. Protein sequence: CASKGQGAKETQYF.

This rearrangement joins TRBV11-3 to TRBJ1-2; no clear D gene. CDR1 is SGHNT and CDR2 is YENEEA in the germline V gene. V was shortened by 1 base and J by 4 bases, with 13 bases between the two germline ends. The CDR3 has 15 residues. CDR3 loop: CASSLAPDPIYGYTF. The CDR3 DNA sequence: TGTGCCAGCAGCTTAGCGCCGGACCCAATCTATGGCTACACCTTC. The variable domain in full, with the rest retrieved from reference TRBV11-3 and TRBJ1-2, is EAGVVQSPRYKIIEKKQPVAFWCNPISGHNTLYWYLQNLGQGPELLIRYENEEAVDDSQLPKDRFSAERLKGVDSTLKIQPAELGDSAVYLCASSLAPDPIYGYTFGSGTRLTVV.

The table lists this clone with a few counts. This chain connects TRBV6-1 to TRBJ1-2; D ambiguous. CDR1 MNHNS and CDR2 SASEGT come from the germline V gene. With 3 bases removed from V and 6 bases from J, the gap between germline ends came to 17 bases. The CDR3 runs 15 residues. The CDR3 reads CASSDPRYVVDGYTF. The CDR3 DNA sequence: TGTGCCAGCAGTGATCCTCGATACGTCGTTGATGGCTACACCTTC.

The rearrangement uses TRBV29-1 and TRBJ2-5, with unresolved D. The CDR3 has 12 amino acids. V lost 7 bases, J lost 3 bases, and 12 bases lay in between. In germline, CDR1 is SQVTM, CDR2 ANQGSEA. CDR3 region: CSGKPGEETQYF. The CDR3 DNA reads as TGCAGCGGGAAGCCGGGTGAAGAGACCCAGTACTTC.

This clone turned up a few times. The chain employs TRBV1 and TRBJ2-7; the D call in the table, TRBD2, was not verified against the DNA. TRBV1 is a recognized pseudogene. There are 15 residues in the CDR3. CDR3 nucleotide sequence: TGCACCAGCAGCCTCGTGACTAGCGGGGGCTACGAGCAGTACGTC. It yields the protein CTSSLVTSGGYEQYV.

The CDR3 DNA is TGTGCCAGTGCCAACGGTCCCTGGGGAGAGGAAGCTTTCTTT. Its translation is CASANGPWGEEAFF. The chain recombines TRBV19 with TRBJ1-1; D call uncertain. The length of the CDR3 is 14 residues. The germline V gene encodes CDR1 LNHDA and CDR2 SQIVND (reference sequence). Trimming stripped 8 bases from V and 8 bases from J, with 21 bases between.

This clone was observed a few times. The chain uses TRBV19 and TRBJ1-3; D is ambiguous. V lost 3 bases to trimming and J lost 3 bases, with 3 bases between them. The CDR3 contains 12 residues. Germline loops: CDR1 LNHDA, CDR2 SQIVND (reference sequence). DNA for the CDR3: TGTGCCAGTAGTATCCGTGGAAACACCATATATTTT. Its translation: CASSIRGNTIYF.

The chain recombines TRBV19 with TRBJ2-7; D possibly corresponds to TRBD2 (5 bases). Germline V gene lookup returns CDR1 LNHDA and CDR2 SQIVND (reference sequence). This CDR3 contains 14 residues. V was clipped by 2 bases and J by 2 bases, with 10 bases between them. This CDR3 reads CASSIYEGAYEQYF. In DNA form, the CDR3 reads TGTGCCAGTAGTATATACGAGGGAGCCTACGAGCAGTACTTC.

The chain uses TRBV4-2 and TRBJ1-3; D unclear. The V end was cut by 1 base, the J end by 0 bases, with 7 bases between. The CDR3 runs 15 residues. Germline CDR1 LGHNA, CDR2 YNFKEQ. In nucleotides, the CDR3 is TGTGCCAGCAGCCAAGGAGGTAGCTCTGGAAACACCATATATTTT. Its translation is CASSQGGSSGNTIYF.

The chain recombines TRBV21-1 with TRBJ2-7. TRBV21-1 is noted as a pseudogene. This CDR3 has 15 residues. CDR3 residues: CASSERGERSDEQYV. CDR3 coding DNA: TGTGCCAGCAGCGAAAGGGGGGAACGGTCCGACGAGCAGTACGTC.

This clone was seen more than once but under ten times. The chain carries TRBV2 and TRBJ2-3; no definite D call. The germline V and J ends were trimmed by 3 bases and 4 bases, with 5 bases remaining between them. This CDR3 is 12 amino acids long. Germline CDR1 and CDR2: SNHLY and FYNNEI. CDR3: CASSDTPDTQYF. The CDR3 region has the DNA TGTGCCAGCAGTGATACCCCAGATACGCAGTATTTT.

The chain couples TRBV7-9 to TRBJ1-2, with D possibly TRBD1 on 6 matching bases. The CDR3 totals 11 residues. Germline V gene sequence: CDR1 SEHNR, CDR2 FQNEAQ (reference sequence). The V end lost 6 bases, the J end lost 8 bases, and 10 bases lay between the germline ends. The CDR3 DNA reads TGTGCCAGCAGTGGAGGGGGAGGCTACACCTTC. It translates to CASSGGGGYTF.